Shown below are 24 T cell receptor beta chains from a single sample sequenced in a study of blood T cells in healthy people across ages. A sample-barcoded 5' primer and a J-beta primer mix were used in a second PCR of roughly 6 to 11 cycles. In TCRdb, the 5' RACE reads were re-called with MiXCR into one record per CDR3 protein. Here the sample spans over 300,000 distinct CDR3 sequences, over 45% being singletons. Material for sequencing was blood. The receptors derive from a man between 60 and 75 years old in good health.

A remark on this clonotype: A much bigger clone sits one base away, suggesting this may be a read error. The rearrangement joins TRBV28 to TRBJ2-5, with D unresolved. Germline-derived CDR1 and CDR2 are MDHEN and SYDVKM. This CDR3 spans 16 amino acids. V was pared by 3 bases and J by 11 bases, with 25 bases between. The CDR3 bases are TGTGCCAGCAGTTTTTATTTGGGGTTACTAAACTACGGGCAGTACTTC. It encodes CASSFYLGLLNYGQYF.

The chain recombines TRBV29-1 with TRBJ2-1; 8 nucleotides line up with TRBD2. V was pared by 4 bases and J by 6 bases, with 14 bases of the junction left unmatched. In germline, CDR1 is SQVTM, CDR2 ANQGSEA. This CDR3 is 16 amino acids long. The CDR3 DNA is TGCAGCGTTGGCAAGGCTCGGGGGGGCCCGCCCAATGAGCAGTTCTTC. Its protein is CSVGKARGGPPNEQFF.

The J gene is TRBJ2-3, the V gene TRBV27; D remains unclear. The CDR3 covers 18 residues. The germline V and J ends were trimmed by 6 bases and 1 base, with 23 bases remaining between them. Germline V CDR1 and CDR2: MNHEY, SMNVEV (reference sequence). CDR3 DNA: TGTGCCAGCAGCCGCGCGGTGGCGAGTAATAGAGGCACAGATACGCAGTATTTT. Amino acid sequence: CASSRAVASNRGTDTQYF.

The V gene is TRBV4-2, the J gene TRBJ2-1; 11 bases agree with TRBD2. The CDR3 contains 19 residues. The germline gives CDR1 LGHNA, CDR2 YNFKEQ. Trimming at V came to 0 bases and at J to 4 bases, leaving 11 bases not matched to a gene. The CDR3, as DNA: TGTGCCAGCAGCCAAGAGAGGACTACTCGACTAGCGGGGTACAATGAGCAGTTCTTC. It yields the protein CASSQERTTRLAGYNEQFF.

This clonotype was found once. This chain connects TRBV7-9 to TRBJ2-3, with D perhaps matching TRBD1 (5 bases). The CDR3 runs to 15 residues. Per the germline V gene, CDR1 is SEHNR and CDR2 is FQNEAQ (reference sequence). Between the trimmed V and J ends, which lost 4 bases and 3 bases, there was a span of 14 bases. DNA of the CDR3: TGTGCCAGCAGCTCTGCAGGGAAAAGTACAGATACGCAGTATTTT. As protein: CASSSAGKSTDTQYF.

A few counts support this clonotype. The chain carries TRBV5-1 and TRBJ2-7; 9 bases agree with TRBD1. This CDR3 spans 12 amino acids. CDR1 and CDR2 (germline): SGHRS, YFSETQ. V was pared by 5 bases and J by 10 bases, with 7 bases of the junction left unmatched. Here the CDR3 reads CASSSGQGFQYF. CDR3 sequence (DNA): TGCGCCAGCAGTTCGGGACAGGGCTTCCAGTACTTC.

The chain employs TRBV29-1 and TRBJ2-7; possible D gene TRBD2, 5 bases. V lost 6 bases to trimming and J lost 0 bases, with 15 bases between them. CDR1 and CDR2 from the germline V gene are SQVTM and ANQGSEA. The CDR3 has 14 amino acids. The CDR3 sequence is CSVQRVGGSYEQYF. In DNA, the CDR3 is TGCAGCGTCCAGAGGGTGGGTGGCTCCTACGAGCAGTACTTC.

In its sample, this clonotype was seen once. The junction does not match germline at one end; this may be a read error. J is TRBJ2-3 and V is TRBV7-9; 13 bases are a match to TRBD2. The germline CDR1 and CDR2 sequences are SEHNR and FQNEAQ (reference sequence). This CDR3 contains 16 residues. This CDR3 is CAGSLLAGGLGDTQYF. The CDR3 nucleotides are TGTGCCGGCAGCTTACTAGCGGGAGGGCTAGGGGATACGCAGTATTTT. The complete variable domain, with remaining parts taken from reference TRBV7-9 and TRBJ2-3, reads DTGVSQNPRHKITKRGQNVTFRCDPISEHNRLYWYRQTLGQGPEFLTYFQNEAQLEKSRLLSDRFSAERPKGSFSTLEIQRTEQGDSAMYLCAGSLLAGGLGDTQYFGPGTRLTVL.

In this sample, this clonotype turned up a few times. The chain has TRBV15 and TRBJ1-2; tentatively, D is TRBD1 (5 bases). The CDR3 sequence is 11 residues long. The V gene's germline CDR1 is LNHNV and CDR2 YYDKDF (reference sequence). V dropped 3 bases and J dropped 6 bases, with 5 bases sitting between them. Here the CDR3 DNA reads TGTGCCACCAGCAGGGGGGATGGCTACACCTTC. Encoded protein: CATSRGDGYTF.

With regard to this clonotype: A much larger clone lies one base from this, so it may be a read error. The CDR3 coding sequence is TGTGCCAGCAGCTTAGCACTAGTGGGGTTCAATGAGCAGTTCTTC. Its protein product is CASSLALVGFNEQFF. V is TRBV7-2 and J is TRBJ2-1; the D gene is possibly TRBD2 (5 bases). Deletions cut 0 bases from V and 6 bases from J, with 12 bases between. The CDR3 is 15 amino acids. Germline CDR1 and CDR2: SGHTA and FQGNSA. Full variable domain (outside the CDR3, taken from reference TRBV7-2 and TRBJ2-1): GAGVSQSPSNKVTEKGKDVELRCDPISGHTALYWYRQSLGQGLEFLIYFQGNSAPDKSGLPSDRFSAERTGGSVSTLTIQRTQQEDSAVYLCASSLALVGFNEQFFGPGTRLTVL.

The chain is built from TRBV4-2 and TRBJ2-1, with 12 bases identical to TRBD2. The length of the CDR3 is 19 residues. The V and J ends lost 0 bases and 2 bases, in that order; junction bases with no gene match: 8. Germline V gene lookup returns CDR1 LGHNA and CDR2 YNFKEQ. CDR3 nucleotides: TGTGCCAGCAGCCAAGAGCGTGGACTAGCGGGGAAAACCTACAATGAGCAGTTCTTC. Its translation: CASSQERGLAGKTYNEQFF.

This clonotype has more than one count but fewer than ten. V and J are TRBV6-5 and TRBJ2-6; D might be TRBD1 (5 bases). Trimming shortened V by 6 bases and J by 1 base, and 13 bases separated the two germline ends. Germline lookup yields CDR1 MNHEY and CDR2 SVGAGI. This CDR3 region has 16 residues. The CDR3 coding sequence is TGTGCCAGCAGCAAAAGCTCAGGGTCTGGGGCCAACGTCCTGACTTTC. It encodes CASSKSSGSGANVLTF.

V gene TRBV3-1 combines with J gene TRBJ1-4, with D unresolved. Germline values: CDR1 LGHDT, CDR2 YNNKEL (reference sequence). V was pared by 3 bases and J by 0 bases, with 8 bases between. The CDR3 covers 15 residues. The CDR3 nucleotides read TGTGCCAGCAGCCACTGGACGGCAACTAATGAAAAACTGTTTTTT. Translating it yields CASSHWTATNEKLFF.

The CDR3 here is CASSPGPLTSYEQYF. Here the CDR3 DNA reads TGTGCCAGCAGTCCGGGACCTTTAACCTCCTACGAGCAGTACTTC. The chain employs TRBV6-2 or TRBV6-3 and TRBJ2-7; D possibly matches TRBD1 or TRBD2 (5 bases each). Trimming cost V 5 bases and J 0 bases, with 14 bases left between them. Germline values: CDR1 MNHEY, CDR2 SVGEGT. This CDR3 spans 15 amino acids.

This sequence joins TRBV13 and TRBJ2-7, with D perhaps TRBD2 (6 bases). CDR1 and CDR2 from the germline V gene are PRHDT and FYEKMQ (reference sequence). The V and J ends lost 2 bases and 1 base respectively, with 12 bases between them. CDR3 size: 15 residues. The CDR3 sequence: CASSLLGTGSYEQYF. The CDR3 coding sequence is TGTGCCAGCAGCTTACTCGGGACTGGGTCCTACGAGCAGTACTTC.

The genes are TRBV5-1 and TRBJ2-1; 9 nucleotides match TRBD2. Germline-derived CDR1 and CDR2 are SGHRS and YFSETQ. The CDR3 has 16 residues. Losses at the gene ends were 4 bases for V and 6 bases for J; bases not matched to a gene: 11. CDR3 sequence: CASSPPGAGGLNEQFF. In DNA form, the CDR3 reads TGCGCCAGCAGCCCCCCCGGAGCGGGGGGTCTCAATGAGCAGTTCTTC.

The chain is built from TRBV5-6 and TRBJ1-5; 8 positions match TRBD1. The CDR3 is made up of 17 amino acids. Unmatched junction bases numbered 8, after V lost 1 base and J lost 2 bases. Germline loops: CDR1 SGHDT, CDR2 YYEEEE. CDR3 sequence (DNA): TGTGCCAGCAGCTTGTCCCAGGGGGCTTGGGGCAATCAGCCCCAGCATTTT. Protein sequence: CASSLSQGAWGNQPQHF.

The gene calls are TRBV24-1 and TRBJ2-3; D not certain. With 3 bases removed from V and 1 base from J, the gap between germline ends came to 1 base. CDR3 size: 12 residues. Germline V CDR1 and CDR2: KGHDR, SFDVKD. The CDR3 sequence is CATSDGTDTQYF. The CDR3 coding sequence is TGTGCCACCAGTGATGGCACAGATACGCAGTATTTT.

The rearrangement links TRBV7-2 to TRBJ1-3; 9 nucleotides align to TRBD1. Losses at the gene ends were 4 bases for V and 3 bases for J; bases not matched to a gene: 7. CDR3 length: 16 amino acids. The germline CDR1 and CDR2 sequences are SGHTA and FQGNSA. The CDR3 nucleotides read TGTGCCAGCAGCTGGGGGCCGGGACAGGGTGGAAACACCATATATTTT. It is translated as CASSWGPGQGGNTIYF.

The chain combines TRBV27 with TRBJ2-4; 7 nucleotides line up with TRBD2. The CDR3 extends over 14 amino acids. The J segment lost 13 bases and the V segment lost 4 bases, leaving 13 bases of the junction unmatched. Germline values: CDR1 MNHEY, CDR2 SMNVEV (reference sequence). The CDR3 nucleotides are TGTGCCAGCAGTTCTGCTAGCGGCCTTGGGACGCAGTACTTC. Its protein product is CASSSASGLGTQYF.

Details on this clonotype: At one end, the junction sequence differs from germline, possibly due to a read error. The CDR3 loop is CTSSLRTSGIGAQETQYF. As DNA, the CDR3 is TGTACCAGCAGCCTGCGGACTAGCGGGATAGGGGCCCAAGAGACCCAGTACTTC. The chain carries TRBV5-6 and TRBJ2-5; 12 bases map to TRBD2. Germline values: CDR1 SGHDT, CDR2 YYEEEE. The CDR3 is 18 residues long.

This clonotype was detected only a few times. The chain is built from TRBV18 and TRBJ2-7; 7 bases line up with TRBD1. This CDR3 is built from 14 residues. Germline V gene data show CDR1 as KGHSH and CDR2 as LQKENI. Trimming removed 3 bases from V and 3 bases from J; junction bases left unmatched: 5. CDR3 sequence (DNA): TGTGCCAGCTCACCGGGACAGACAATCTACGAGCAGTACTTC. Its protein is CASSPGQTIYEQYF. The complete variable domain, with remaining parts taken from reference TRBV18 and TRBJ2-7, reads NAGVMQNPRHLVRRRGQEARLRCSPMKGHSHVYWYRQLPEEGLKFMVYLQKENIIDESGMPKERFSAEFPKEGPSILRIQQVVRGDSAAYFCASSPGQTIYEQYFGPGTRLTVT.

The J gene is TRBJ2-5, the V gene TRBV24-1; D is ambiguous. This CDR3 spans 14 amino acids. Trimming removed 3 bases at V and 1 base at J, with 8 bases between. CDR1 is KGHDR, CDR2 SFDVKD, per germline. CDR3 sequence (DNA): TGTGCCACCAGTGATCGGTCAGCCCAAGAGACCCAGTACTTC. Its translation: CATSDRSAQETQYF.

The gene calls are TRBV24-1 and TRBJ2-7; D possibly uses TRBD1 or TRBD2 (5 bases each). Trimming cost V 4 bases and J 8 bases, with 17 bases left between them. This CDR3 contains 14 residues. The germline V gene has CDR1 KGHDR and CDR2 SFDVKD. CDR3: CATSERQGPTKQYF. CDR3 in DNA: TGTGCCACCAGTGAACGGCAGGGACCTACGAAGCAGTACTTC.